Shown below are 22 T cell receptor beta chains from a single sample sequenced in a study of metastatic and nonmetastatic thyroid tumors. Among the patients, none had received any treatment before thyroid surgery. From the PCR reads, TCRdb re-called clones with MiXCR. Here the sample spans 45,000 to 50,000 clones, about 25% being singletons. Sequenced material: blood. Source of these receptors: a male donor with papillary thyroid cancer or a benign thyroid nodule (not recorded which). Some clones in this sample may be carry-over from other donors' samples.

This clone appeared a few times. V gene TRBV7-2 combines with J gene TRBJ2-2; perhaps TRBD2 as D (6 bases). Trimming stripped 6 bases from V and 1 base from J, with 12 bases between. There are 15 residues in the CDR3. Germline CDR1 is SGHTA and CDR2 is FQGNSA. CDR3 DNA: TGTGCCAGCAGACCGGTGGGGGGGAACACCGGGGAGCTGTTTTTT. This sequence encodes CASRPVGGNTGELFF.

This clone showed up just a few times. This sequence joins TRBV10-1 and TRBJ2-7; D might be TRBD1 or TRBD2, each matching 6 bases. From germline, CDR1 is WNHNN and CDR2 SYGVQD (reference sequence). Trimming removed 2 bases at V and 6 bases at J, with 11 bases between. This CDR3 spans 13 amino acids. As DNA, the CDR3 is TGCGCCAGCAGTGAGAGGGGGGAACGCGAGCAGTACTTC. It codes for CASSERGEREQYF.

Ten or more counts support this clone. The V call is TRBV20-1, the J call TRBJ2-5, with no clear D. The V gene's germline CDR1 is DFQATT and CDR2 SNEGSKA (reference sequence). This CDR3 comprises 17 residues. V was clipped by 3 bases and J by 0 bases, with 20 bases between them. The CDR3 bases are TGCAGTGCTAGTCCTTTCGCCTCGTGGAAAAACCAAGAGACCCAGTACTTC. Its translation: CSASPFASWKNQETQYF.

This clone came up many times. Different DNA sequences within this sample yield the same CDR3. The chain uses TRBV12-5 and TRBJ2-1, with D perhaps being TRBD1 or TRBD2 (6 bases each). The CDR3 covers 16 residues. Germline V gene sequence: CDR1 LGHNT, CDR2 FRNRAP. V lost 6 bases, J lost 2 bases, and 17 bases lay in between. The CDR3 DNA sequence: TGTGCTAGTGGCCCCCCTGGGGGGCTGACCTACAATGAGCAGTTCTTC. It encodes CASGPPGGLTYNEQFF.

In this sample, this clone turned up once. V is TRBV3-1 and J is TRBJ1-2; D call uncertain. Per the germline V gene, CDR1 is LGHDT and CDR2 is YNNKEL (reference sequence). The CDR3 has 13 amino acids. V lost 4 bases and J lost 7, with 13 bases in between. CDR3 bases: TGTGCCAGCAGCCCCGGGGAAGAGGCTGGCTACACCTTC. It specifies CASSPGEEAGYTF.

The chain carries TRBV6-6 and TRBJ2-7, with 9 bases lining up with TRBD1. J gave up 6 bases and V 6 bases, and 12 bases lay outside the gene matches. Per the germline V gene, CDR1 is MNHNY and CDR2 is SVGAGI (reference sequence). The CDR3 runs to 15 residues. CDR3 sequence: CASRLPGQGVLEQYF. The CDR3 DNA reads as TGTGCCAGCAGGTTACCGGGACAGGGTGTCCTCGAGCAGTACTTC.

Ten or more counts support this clone. J is TRBJ1-2 and V is TRBV2; maybe TRBD1 (5 bases). The V and J ends lost 9 bases and 7 bases respectively, with 18 bases between them. CDR3 length: 13 amino acids. Germline loops: CDR1 SNHLY, CDR2 FYNNEI. The CDR3 DNA sequence: TGTGCCAGTTTCCGGGACCACTATTCTGGCTACACCTTC. It is translated as CASFRDHYSGYTF.

CDR3 DNA: TGTGCCAGCAGCTCACGATTCACTGAAGCTTTCTTT. Translation: CASSSRFTEAFF. V is TRBV11-2 and J is TRBJ1-1; D unresolved. Trimming left V 4 bases short and J 4 bases short, with 7 bases between. The CDR3 is 12 amino acids. Germline CDR1 reads SGHAT; CDR2 reads FQNNGV.

This clone occurred many times. The chain combines TRBV11-1 with TRBJ2-7, with 10 positions matching TRBD2. Trimming removed 3 bases from V and 2 bases from J; junction bases left unmatched: 7. Germline V CDR1 and CDR2: SGHAT, FQDESV (reference sequence). This CDR3 is 16 amino acids long. The CDR3 nucleotides are TGTGCCAGCAGCTTCCCCTTAGCGGGAGGTACCTACGAGCAGTACTTC. It codes for CASSFPLAGGTYEQYF.

This clone has at least ten counts. The chain is built from TRBV9 and TRBJ2-7, with a weak D call TRBD1 (5 bases). The CDR3 spans 15 residues. V lost 0 bases, J lost 2 bases, and 12 bases lay in between. Germline loops: CDR1 SGDLS, CDR2 YYNGEE. CDR3 residues: CASSVAGQDTYEQYF. In DNA, the CDR3 is TGTGCCAGCAGCGTAGCTGGGCAGGACACCTACGAGCAGTACTTC.

The J gene is TRBJ1-1, the V gene TRBV27; maybe TRBD1 (6 bases). CDR1 and CDR2 (germline): MNHEY, SMNVEV (reference sequence). Deletions cut 4 bases from V and 7 bases from J, with 19 bases between. The CDR3 has 15 amino acids. In DNA, the CDR3 is TGTGCCAGCAGTTCCCCCAGAACAGGGATAGGTGAAGCTTTCTTT. This sequence encodes CASSSPRTGIGEAFF.

The table lists this clone with a count of one. The chain joins TRBV20-1 to TRBJ2-7; perhaps TRBD1 as D (5 bases). V lost 5 bases to trimming and J lost 3 bases, with 11 bases between them. The CDR3 sequence is 12 residues long. The germline gives CDR1 DFQATT, CDR2 SNEGSKA (reference sequence). CDR3 loop: CSAPDTNYEQYF. CDR3 DNA: TGCAGTGCTCCGGACACCAACTACGAGCAGTACTTC.

At least ten counts were recorded for this clone. The V and J genes are TRBV19 and TRBJ2-1, with D possibly called TRBD1 or TRBD2 (5 bases each). Germline V gives CDR1 LNHDA, CDR2 SQIVND (reference sequence). Trimming stripped 6 bases from V and 8 bases from J, with 20 bases between. The CDR3 sequence is 15 residues long. This CDR3 is CASRPLGTSNDEQFF. The DNA for the CDR3 is TGTGCCAGTAGACCTCTAGGGACCTCCAACGATGAGCAGTTCTTC.

This clone came up a few times. The chain links TRBV27 to TRBJ2-5; 7 bases map to TRBD2. The V gene end was trimmed by 10 bases and the J gene end by 9 bases; junction bases not matched to a gene: 14. Germline lookup yields CDR1 MNHEY and CDR2 SMNVEV (reference sequence). The CDR3 is 13 residues long. In DNA, the CDR3 is TGTGCCACCATATCCGGTAGGGCGGGGGCCCAGTACTTC. This codes for CATISGRAGAQYF.

This clone was seen at least ten times. The rearrangement links TRBV3-1 to TRBJ1-3; the D is unclear. Trimming cost V 5 bases and J 8 bases, with 13 bases left between them. The CDR3 runs 13 residues. CDR1 is LGHDT and CDR2 is YNNKEL in the germline V gene (reference sequence). The CDR3 is CASSSDPGDTIYF. The CDR3 DNA sequence: TGTGCCAGCAGCTCCGACCCCGGGGACACCATATATTTT.

The chain links TRBV7-2 to TRBJ2-2; D gene unclear. Germline V gene data show CDR1 as SGHTA and CDR2 as FQGNSA. This CDR3 is built from 14 residues. V shed 1 base and J shed 0 bases, with 3 bases lying between them. CDR3 nucleotide sequence: TGTGCCAGCAGCTTAGGAGCGAACACCGGGGAGCTGTTTTTT. Translation gives CASSLGANTGELFF.

This clone was detected only a few times. V gene TRBV5-6 combines with J gene TRBJ2-3, with a tentative D call TRBD2 (6 bases). Trimming took off 2 bases at V and 4 bases at J, with 14 bases between the two ends. The germline V gene has CDR1 SGHDT and CDR2 YYEEEE. This CDR3 region has 15 residues. The chain's CDR3 is CASSLSREFSDTQYF. The DNA for the CDR3 is TGTGCCAGCAGCTTATCCCGGGAGTTTTCAGATACGCAGTATTTT. Together with reference TRBV5-6 and TRBJ2-3, the CDR3 gives the full variable domain: DAGVTQSPTHLIKTRGQQVTLRCSPKSGHDTVSWYQQALGQGPQFIFQYYEEEERQRGNFPDRFSGHQFPNYSSELNVNALLLGDSALYLCASSLSREFSDTQYFGPGTRLTVL.

This clone has just a few counts. V usage is TRBV6-5 and J usage is TRBJ1-5, with D possibly TRBD1 on 6 matching bases. Looked up from germline, CDR1 is MNHEY and CDR2 is SVGAGI. V was clipped by 4 bases and J by 7 bases, with 11 bases between them. The CDR3 length is 13 residues. The CDR3 region has the DNA TGTGCCAGCAGTTCTAACAGGGTGCAGCCCCAGCATTTT. Translated: CASSSNRVQPQHF.

This clone was seen repeatedly, ten times or more. This chain joins TRBV4-1 and TRBJ1-1; D ambiguous. Germline V CDR1 and CDR2: MGHRA, YSYEKL. The CDR3 contains 13 residues. With 4 bases removed from V and 7 bases from J, the gap between germline ends came to 13 bases. Written as DNA, the CDR3 is TGCGCCAGCAGCCTCCTTTGGGCTGGTGAAGCTTTCTTT. This codes for CASSLLWAGEAFF.

The rearrangement uses TRBV20-1 and TRBJ2-7; TRBD2 aligns across 8 bases. In germline, CDR1 is DFQATT, CDR2 SNEGSKA (reference sequence). V gave up 0 bases and J gave up 3 bases; unmatched junction bases: 4. This CDR3 comprises 14 residues. The CDR3 DNA sequence: TGCAGTGCTAGAGAGGTAGCGGGAAACTACGAGCAGTACTTC. Protein: CSAREVAGNYEQYF.

The V gene is TRBV27, the J gene TRBJ1-5; weak D call: TRBD1 (6 bases). The CDR3 is made up of 13 amino acids. Germline CDR1 reads MNHEY; CDR2 reads SMNVEV (reference sequence). The germline V and J ends were trimmed by 6 bases and 5 bases, with 11 bases remaining between them. The CDR3 loop is CASSERGDQPQHF. DNA of the CDR3: TGTGCCAGCAGCGAGAGGGGGGATCAGCCCCAGCATTTT.

This rearrangement joins TRBV6-2 or TRBV6-3 to TRBJ1-6; no clear D gene. Germline assignment: CDR1 MNHEY and CDR2 SVGEGT. V was shortened by 6 bases and J by 8 bases, with 14 bases between the two germline ends. This CDR3 is built from 14 residues. The DNA of the CDR3 is TGTGCCAGCAGCCTCCTCTCGGTCGATTCACCCCTCCACTTT. Amino acid sequence: CASSLLSVDSPLHF.